Listed here is a single TCR beta chain. Antigen: not known. Germline values: CDR1 GTSNPN, CDR2 SVGIG (reference sequence). This CDR3 is built from 13 residues. V lost 5 bases to trimming and J lost 3 bases, with 11 bases between them. The PCR was carried out with 60 Vbeta primers and 13 Jbeta primers. Libraries were prepared by immunoSEQ multiplex PCR; TCRdb keeps only in-frame clonotypes and omits some of them. The data contain some 110,000 clones, around 75% of them singletons. This entry is derived from a study of cytomegalovirus exposure and HLA in healthy donors. Findings and caveats of the study: There were a few CMV-associated chains whose specificity for CMV antigens was confirmed in vitro. When analyzed later, a missense DCLRE1C variant was found to be linked to TCR beta V- and J-gene trimming. Near-uniform donor sequencing depth was presumed by presence/absence analyses. A later analysis by the authors found several of the most significant clusters apparently linked to common viral pathogens.

Material for sequencing was PBMCs. This TCR was sampled from a woman aged 25 to 39 in good health and CMV-seronegative. The V call is TRBV30, the J call TRBJ1-5, with D unclear. The CDR3 sequence: CAWGPGLNQPQHF. The DNA for the CDR3 is TGTGCCTGGGGCCCTGGCCTCAATCAGCCCCAGCATTTT.